This T cell receptor beta chain is drawn from a study of sequential checkpoint blockade in melanoma. Study overall: Maintenance nivolumab came after either treatment sequence.

This clone showed up just once. Treatment denoted: randomized to nivolumab then ipilimumab (arm A) or the reverse (arm B). The assay was immunoSEQ multiplex PCR, and TCRdb's table has in-frame clones only and misses some. The data contain roughly 34,000 clones, approximately 86% of them singletons. The germline gives CDR1 LNHDA, CDR2 SQIVND (reference sequence). CDR3 length: 15 amino acids. V was clipped by 3 bases and J by 4 bases, with 13 bases between them. The V call is TRBV19, the J call TRBJ2-1; D is possibly TRBD1 (7 bases). Sequencing used CD8+ T cells sorted from blood (inferred from file names), obtained from a patient given nivolumab and ipilimumab in sequence. The sequence was obtained from a human donor with melanoma. DNA of the CDR3: TGTGCCAGTAGTATCTTGGCGGGACAGTACAATGAGCAGTTCTTC. This codes for CASSILAGQYNEQFF.